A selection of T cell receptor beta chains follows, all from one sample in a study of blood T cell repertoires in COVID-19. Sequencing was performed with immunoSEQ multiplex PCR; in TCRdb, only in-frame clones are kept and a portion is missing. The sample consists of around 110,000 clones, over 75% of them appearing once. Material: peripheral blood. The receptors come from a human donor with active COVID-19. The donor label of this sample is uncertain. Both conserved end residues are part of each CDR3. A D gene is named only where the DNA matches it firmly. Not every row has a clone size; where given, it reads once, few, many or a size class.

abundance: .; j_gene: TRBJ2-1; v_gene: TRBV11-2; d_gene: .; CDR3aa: CASSSHRGDEQFF
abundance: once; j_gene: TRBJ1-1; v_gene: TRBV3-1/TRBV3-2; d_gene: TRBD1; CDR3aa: CASTQNRGSTEAFF
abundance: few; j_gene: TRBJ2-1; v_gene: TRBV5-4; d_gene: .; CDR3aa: CASSLESGPYNEQFF
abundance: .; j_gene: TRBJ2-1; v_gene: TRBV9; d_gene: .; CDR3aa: CASSVDLNGEQFF
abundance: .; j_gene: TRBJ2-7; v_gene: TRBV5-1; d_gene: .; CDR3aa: CASSYAGTYEQYF
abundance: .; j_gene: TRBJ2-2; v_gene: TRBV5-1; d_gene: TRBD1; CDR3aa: CASSSGQRNTGELFF
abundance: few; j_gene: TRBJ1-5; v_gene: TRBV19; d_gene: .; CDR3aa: CASSQRSQPGNQPQHF
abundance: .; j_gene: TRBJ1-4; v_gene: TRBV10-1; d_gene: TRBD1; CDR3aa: CASSGQGPGKLFF
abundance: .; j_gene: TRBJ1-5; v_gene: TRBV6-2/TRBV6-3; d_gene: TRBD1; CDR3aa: CASSYVDRARNQPQHF
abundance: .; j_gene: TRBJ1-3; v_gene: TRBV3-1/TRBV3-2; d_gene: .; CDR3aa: CASSQEFWGTGNTIYF
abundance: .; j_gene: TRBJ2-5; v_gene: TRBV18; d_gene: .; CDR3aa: CASSPQYQETQYF
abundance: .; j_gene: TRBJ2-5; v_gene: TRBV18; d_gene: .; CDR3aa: CASSPDRKQETQYF
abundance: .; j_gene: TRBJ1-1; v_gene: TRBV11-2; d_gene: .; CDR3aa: CASSFALTSEAFF
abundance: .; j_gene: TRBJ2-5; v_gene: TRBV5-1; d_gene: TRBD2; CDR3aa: CASSLGLSGAYEETQYF
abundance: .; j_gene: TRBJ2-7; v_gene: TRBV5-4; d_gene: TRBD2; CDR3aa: CASSTGLAGGHYEQYF
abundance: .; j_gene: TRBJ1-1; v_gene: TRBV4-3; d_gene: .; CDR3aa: CASSRGPGDTEAFF